What follows are 26 T cell receptor beta chains derived from one specimen sequenced in a study of Graves' ophthalmopathy and Graves' hyperthyroidism. Researchers took RNA transcripts and amplified TCR beta CDR3 regions from them. RT-PCR was first run with HTBI primers, then multiplex PCR in a second round. TCRdb reprocessed the multiplex PCR reads via MiXCR and lists one record per CDR3 protein. Among 450,000 or so distinct CDR3 sequences listed, over 13% were seen once. Sequenced sample: blood. The receptors come from a woman aged 30 to 39 with Graves' ophthalmopathy.

The sample holds many counts of this clonotype. CDR3 region: CSAREDRNYYEQYF. The CDR3 DNA reads as TGCAGTGCTAGAGAAGACAGGAATTACTACGAGCAGTACTTC. The rearrangement links TRBV20-1 to TRBJ2-7; D might be TRBD1 (6 bases). Germline V CDR1 and CDR2: DFQATT, SNEGSKA (reference sequence). The CDR3 totals 14 residues. The V end was cut by 0 bases, the J end by 3 bases, with 12 bases between.

This clonotype appeared a few times. The V gene is TRBV3-1, the J gene TRBJ1-3; D remains ambiguous. The CDR3 is 13 amino acids. V lost 3 bases and J 4 bases, leaving 7 bases between the germline ends. Looked up from germline, CDR1 is LGHDT and CDR2 is YNNKEL (reference sequence). CDR3 DNA sequence: TGTGCCAGCAGCCAGATGAGGGGAAACACCATATATTTT. Translation gives CASSQMRGNTIYF.

This clonotype has ten or more counts. The V and J genes are TRBV12-3 or TRBV12-4 and TRBJ1-2, with TRBD1 matching over 7 bases. The CDR3 consists of 15 residues. With 4 bases clipped from V and 2 bases from J, the junction kept 7 bases outside the gene matches. The DNA for the CDR3 is TGTGCCAGCAGTTCCAGGACAGGAGGAAACTATGGCTACACCTTC. This sequence encodes CASSSRTGGNYGYTF.

CDR3 loop: CASSPKGTGTTPTYEQYF. The CDR3 nucleotides read TGTGCCAGCAGCCCAAAGGGTACCGGGACAACTCCCACCTACGAGCAGTACTTC. V is TRBV3-1 and J is TRBJ2-7; D may be TRBD1 (6 bases). Germline loops: CDR1 LGHDT, CDR2 YNNKEL (reference sequence). The CDR3 runs 18 residues. With 4 bases removed from V and 2 bases from J, the gap between germline ends came to 24 bases.

The chain recombines TRBV4-1 with TRBJ2-2; D ambiguous. V lost 4 bases, J lost 11 bases, and 11 bases lay in between. Germline CDR1 is MGHRA and CDR2 is YSYEKL. CDR3 length: 12 amino acids. The CDR3 bases are TGCGCCAGCAGCCCCCCTGCGTATGAGCTGTTTTTT. As protein: CASSPPAYELFF.

This clonotype showed up just once. A clone one base away is much larger, so this may be a read error. The CDR3 does not end in the conserved phenylalanine or tryptophan, so this is likely a read error. The chain is built from TRBV20-1 and TRBJ1-1; D possibly corresponds to TRBD1 (6 bases). The CDR3 covers 13 residues. Between the trimmed V and J ends, which lost 4 bases and 0 bases, there was a span of 9 bases. Per the germline V gene, CDR1 is DFQATT and CDR2 is SNEGSKA (reference sequence). CDR3 nucleotides: TGCAGTGCTACAGACAGGCTGAACACTGAAGCTTTCTAT. Its translation is CSATDRLNTEAFY.

This clonotype was found many times. The chain is built from TRBV7-8 and TRBJ2-7, with a weak D call TRBD1 (6 bases). Trimming left V 7 bases short and J 5 bases short, with 15 bases between. The length of the CDR3 is 13 residues. Germline values: CDR1 SGHVS, CDR2 FQNEAQ. As DNA, the CDR3 is TGTGCCAGCAACCCAGGGGTGGTGAACGAGCAGTACTTC. It is translated as CASNPGVVNEQYF.

This clonotype has only a few counts. The rearrangement links TRBV12-3 or TRBV12-4 to TRBJ1-1; D is unresolved. This CDR3 has 14 residues. V dropped 6 bases and J dropped 0 bases, with 11 bases sitting between them. CDR3 bases: TGTGCCAGCAGAGTAGGGAGGGTGAACACTGAAGCTTTCTTT. It is translated as CASRVGRVNTEAFF.

This clonotype showed up many times. CDR3 sequence (DNA): TGCAGTGCTAGAGCAGGCGAACCCTACGAGCAGTACTTC. Translating gives CSARAGEPYEQYF. This chain links TRBV20-1 with TRBJ2-7; no clear D gene. CDR1 is DFQATT, CDR2 SNEGSKA, per germline (reference sequence). This CDR3 region has 13 residues. Between the trimmed V and J ends, which lost 1 base and 2 bases, there was a span of 9 bases.

Ten or more counts support this clonotype. The V gene is TRBV20-1, the J gene TRBJ1-2, with TRBD1 matching over 7 bases. The germline V gene has CDR1 DFQATT and CDR2 SNEGSKA (reference sequence). V shed 0 bases, J shed 3 bases, and the junction held 10 bases outside the gene matches. The length of the CDR3 is 16 residues. CDR3 coding DNA: TGCAGTGCTAGAGATCTGGCAGGGGGGATGCACTATGGCTACACCTTC. This gives the protein CSARDLAGGMHYGYTF.

This clonotype was recorded at least ten times. The chain carries TRBV3-1 and TRBJ2-5, with 10 bases that match TRBD1. V lost 1 base and J lost 2; bases outside the gene matches: 4. There are 16 residues in the CDR3. Germline V gene lookup returns CDR1 LGHDT and CDR2 YNNKEL (reference sequence). In DNA form, the CDR3 reads TGTGCCAGCAGCCAAGCACCGGGACAGGGGCAAGAGACCCAGTACTTC. Protein sequence: CASSQAPGQGQETQYF.

Note on this clonotype: At one boundary the junction diverges from the germline segment, which might be a read error. V gene TRBV5-1 combines with J gene TRBJ1-6, with D possibly being TRBD1 (6 bases). The germline V gene has CDR1 SGHRS and CDR2 YFSETQ. The CDR3 loop spans 15 amino acids. Here the CDR3 reads CASGLLQGQNSHLHF. DNA of the CDR3: TGCGCCAGCGGCTTGTTACAGGGCCAAAATTCACACCTCCACTTT.

The CDR3 loop is CASTRTTPSYEQYF. CDR3 in DNA: TGTGCCAGCACCAGGACGACACCTTCCTACGAGCAGTACTTC. This chain connects TRBV11-2 to TRBJ2-7; D not resolved. The CDR3 has 14 amino acids. Trimming pared 7 bases from V and 1 base from J, leaving 14 bases between. Germline V gives CDR1 SGHAT, CDR2 FQNNGV.

The sample holds a few counts of this clonotype. This chain connects TRBV12-3 or TRBV12-4 to TRBJ2-4; the D call may be TRBD1 or TRBD2 (5 bases each). This CDR3 has 12 residues. V lost 6 bases, J lost 16 bases, and 19 bases lay in between. The CDR3 spells CASRSTGTAFYF. CDR3 bases: TGTGCCAGCAGATCTACCGGGACCGCTTTTTACTTC.

This clonotype has ten or more counts. The rearrangement joins TRBV6-1 to TRBJ1-1; 8 nucleotides match TRBD1. The CDR3 length is 15 residues. The V segment lost 5 bases and the J segment 6 bases; nucleotides outside the gene matches: 11. Germline V lookup: CDR1 MNHNS, CDR2 SASEGT. DNA of the CDR3: TGTGCCAGCAGTCCCAGGACAGGGCGGGGGTCTGAAGCTTTCTTT. This encodes CASSPRTGRGSEAFF.

The chain has TRBV28 and TRBJ1-1, with a tentative D call TRBD1 (5 bases). Germline V gene sequence: CDR1 MDHEN, CDR2 SYDVKM. With 3 bases removed from V and 9 bases from J, the gap between germline ends came to 8 bases. This CDR3 is built from 11 residues. Written as DNA, the CDR3 is TGTGCCAGCAGTTTGGGGGTACAAGCTTTCTTT. This translates into CASSLGVQAFF.

This clonotype showed up many times. This sequence joins TRBV6-1 and TRBJ1-5; D might be TRBD1 (5 bases). V was trimmed by 6 bases and J by 1 base, leaving 13 bases between them. This CDR3 region has 15 residues. Germline assignment: CDR1 MNHNS and CDR2 SASEGT. The CDR3, as DNA: TGTGCCAGCAGGGACCCTGGGGACAGCAATCAGCCCCAGCATTTT. The encoded protein is CASRDPGDSNQPQHF.

About this clonotype itself: Compared with germline, one end of the junction differs, possibly owing to a read error. The J gene is TRBJ1-5, the V gene TRBV6-1; D is uncertain. Germline values: CDR1 MNHNS, CDR2 SASEGT. The CDR3 is made up of 13 amino acids. The CDR3 spells CASTGRFNRPQHF. DNA for the CDR3: TGTGCCAGCACCGGACGCTTCAATCGGCCCCAGCATTTT.

This clonotype occurred many times. The rearrangement joins TRBV6-5 to TRBJ1-2; D call uncertain. Trimming stripped 1 base from V and 7 bases from J, with 13 bases between. Germline V CDR1 and CDR2: MNHEY, SVGAGI. CDR3 length: 14 residues. For the CDR3, the DNA is TGTGCCAGCAGTTACTTCGACGGGGTTTCTGGCTACACCTTC. Its protein product is CASSYFDGVSGYTF.

About this clonotype: Being one base from a much bigger clone, this may be a read error. V gene TRBV19 combines with J gene TRBJ1-5; D perhaps matches TRBD1 (5 bases). CDR1 and CDR2 (germline): LNHDA, SQIVND (reference sequence). The CDR3 loop spans 14 amino acids. The CDR3 protein is CACSMGQSNQPQHF. Written as DNA, the CDR3 is TGTGCCTGTAGTATGGGGCAGAGCAATCAGCCCCAGCATTTT.

This clonotype was counted ten times or more. The chain links TRBV30 to TRBJ2-5; D is ambiguous. The V and J ends lost 4 bases and 0 bases respectively, with 12 bases between them. The germline CDR1 and CDR2 sequences are GTSNPN and SVGIG (reference sequence). This CDR3 spans 14 amino acids. CDR3 bases: TGTGCCTGGACCTCCCGGCCTTACCAAGAGACCCAGTACTTC. Its translation is CAWTSRPYQETQYF. Full variable domain (remainder filled in from reference TRBV30 and TRBJ2-5): SQTIHQWPATLVQPVGSPLSLECTVEGTSNPNLYWYRQAAGRGLQLLFYSVGIGQISSEVPQNLSASRPQDRQFILSSKKLLLSDSGFYLCAWTSRPYQETQYFGPGTRLLVL.

This clonotype was observed a handful of times. This sequence joins TRBV19 and TRBJ2-5, with 7 bases fitting TRBD2. Germline trimming cut 1 base from V and 2 bases from J; bases unmatched to any gene: 1. The CDR3 is 14 amino acids. CDR1 and CDR2 from the germline V gene are LNHDA and SQIVND (reference sequence). CDR3 region: CASSIVRGQETQYF. For the CDR3, the DNA is TGTGCCAGTAGTATAGTGCGGGGGCAAGAGACCCAGTACTTC.

This clonotype was seen ten or more times. This chain connects TRBV7-3 to TRBJ2-2; D remains ambiguous. Germline loops: CDR1 SGHTA, CDR2 FQGTGA. The CDR3 runs 16 residues. The ends were cut back, 2 bases at V and 1 base at J, with 11 bases in the middle. The CDR3 loop reads CASSLLPEWNTGELFF. The CDR3 bases are TGTGCCAGCAGCTTATTACCGGAATGGAACACCGGGGAGCTGTTTTTT.

This clonotype was counted many times. J is TRBJ2-4 and V is TRBV20-1; TRBD1 is a possible D gene (6 bases). CDR1 DFQATT and CDR2 SNEGSKA come from the germline V gene (reference sequence). The germline V and J ends were trimmed by 6 bases and 0 bases, with 12 bases remaining between them. This CDR3 is built from 14 residues. CDR3 sequence: CSAWGRLAKNIQYF. The CDR3 bases are TGCAGTGCGTGGGGGCGGCTAGCCAAAAACATTCAGTACTTC.

Many counts were recorded for this clonotype. This sequence joins TRBV14 and TRBJ2-5, with D possibly being TRBD1 or TRBD2 (5 bases each). This CDR3 has 15 amino acids. The V gene's germline CDR1 is SGHDN and CDR2 FVKESK. V lost 1 base to trimming and J lost 1 base, with 10 bases between them. This CDR3 reads CASSQVRGAQETQYF. CDR3 DNA sequence: TGTGCCAGCAGCCAAGTAAGGGGAGCCCAAGAGACCCAGTACTTC.

This clonotype has a count of ten or more. The chain couples TRBV6-4 to TRBJ2-4; 9 bases are shared with TRBD2. CDR3 size: 18 residues. Germline V gene sequence: CDR1 MRHNA, CDR2 SNTAGT. Trimming at V came to 1 base and at J to 1 base, leaving 8 bases not matched to a gene. CDR3 bases: TGTGCCAGCAGTGACTTCCATAGCGGGAGAAGGGCCAAAAACATTCAGTACTTC. It yields the protein CASSDFHSGRRAKNIQYF.